Listed below are T cell receptor beta chains from one sample, sequenced in a study of control samples from healthy donors and cancer patients. The table came from immunoSEQ multiplex PCR; TCRdb's copy has only in-frame clones and leaves some out. The repertoire holds around 120,000 clones, with approximately 91% as singletons. Sequenced input: blood. Receptor source: a woman between 18 and 30 years old in good health. CDR3s include the opening cysteine and the closing phenylalanine or tryptophan. The D gene is left open where the match is weak. Clone size, where shown, is once, few, many, or a class for clones that have expanded.

TGTGCCAGCAAGAGGGGACAGAGCTCCTACGAGCAGTACTTC	CASKRGQSSYEQYF	TRBJ2-7	TRBD1	NA	TRBV6-5
TGTGCCTGCTCTTTAGGGGAGGTTTACGAGCAGTACTTC	CACSLGEVYEQYF	TRBJ2-7	NA	NA	TRBV2
TGCAGCGTTGAAGGGGCGGCGGCTGGCTACACCTTC	CSVEGAAAGYTF	TRBJ1-2	NA	NA	TRBV29-1
TGTGCCAGCAGCTTGAGAGACGAAGCCGAGTCTAATGAGCAGTTCTTC	CASSLRDEAESNEQFF	TRBJ2-1	NA	once	TRBV5-4
TGCGCCAGCAGCCAAGCGAGGGGCCGGCCCCACGAGCAGTACTTC	CASSQARGRPHEQYF	TRBJ2-7	NA	few	TRBV4-3
TGTGCCAGCAGTGTCGAGGGAACCGGGGAGCTGTTTTTT	CASSVEGTGELFF	TRBJ2-2	NA	NA	TRBV6-4
TGTGCCAGCAGTGAAAGCCCGGGGGAGGGCTACACCTTC	CASSESPGEGYTF	TRBJ1-2	NA	NA	TRBV2
TGTGCCAGCAGCTTAGGCTTTGACATCTCTTACGAGCAGTACTTC	CASSLGFDISYEQYF	TRBJ2-7	NA	NA	TRBV7-9
TGCAGCGTTGAAAAGTATGGGCTGGACACGAACGGAATAGGGGTCTACGAGCAGTACTTC	CSVEKYGLDTNGIGVYEQYF	TRBJ2-7	NA	NA	TRBV29-1
TGTGCCAGCAGCCCCCTTAGTACGGGCTCGAACACTGAAGCTTTCTTT	CASSPLSTGSNTEAFF	TRBJ1-1	NA	NA	TRBV7-9
TGTGCCAGCAGCCAGTCGACGGGGTTGTCAACAGATACGCAGTATTTT	CASSQSTGLSTDTQYF	TRBJ2-3	NA	NA	TRBV3-1/TRBV3-2
TGTGCCAGCAGCCAAGGGTACCCAGATACGCAGTATTTT	CASSQGYPDTQYF	TRBJ2-3	NA	NA	TRBV3-1/TRBV3-2
TGTGCCAGCAGCTTAGCGCCGGGGACAGGGGTCTACGAGCAGTACTTC	CASSLAPGTGVYEQYF	TRBJ2-7	TRBD1	NA	TRBV11-1
TGTGCCAGCAGTGAACGCCCTTTCCTAGCGGGGGTCGTAAACACCGGGGAGCTGTTTTTT	CASSERPFLAGVVNTGELFF	TRBJ2-2	TRBD2	few	TRBV6-1
TGTGCCAGCACCCGACTTGGGGCTATGAACACTGAAGCTTTCTTT	CASTRLGAMNTEAFF	TRBJ1-1	NA	NA	TRBV27
TGCGCCAGCAGCCAATCCCCGGGACAGGGGAATATAGATACGCAGTATTTT	CASSQSPGQGNIDTQYF	TRBJ2-3	TRBD1	NA	TRBV4-3
TGTGCCAGCAGTGATCAAAAGATTCAAGAGACCCAGTACTTC	CASSDQKIQETQYF	TRBJ2-5	NA	NA	TRBV6-1
TGTGCCAGCAGTGGACTAGCGGGGGGCACAGATACGCAGTATTTT	CASSGLAGGTDTQYF	TRBJ2-3	TRBD2	NA	TRBV2
TGTGCCAGCAGTTCATCCCGGGACAGGGCCCACATCGGGGAGCTGTTTTTT	CASSSSRDRAHIGELFF	TRBJ2-2	TRBD1	NA	TRBV7-3
TGTGCCAGCAGCATAAATAGGGGTCCCCAAGAGACCCAGTACTTC	CASSINRGPQETQYF	TRBJ2-5	NA	NA	TRBV7-9
TGTGCCAGCAGTTTACTCGGCGGGAGGGCTGTCAATGAGCAGTTCTTC	CASSLLGGRAVNEQFF	TRBJ2-1	TRBD2	NA	TRBV28
TGTGCCAGCAGTTTAGATGGGTGGGACGCTTATTTT	CASSLDGWDAYF	TRBJ1-3	NA	NA	TRBV12-3/TRBV12-4
TGCGCCAGCAGCCCAACCCGGACTAGCGGGATCAATGAGCAGTTCTTC	CASSPTRTSGINEQFF	TRBJ2-1	TRBD2	NA	TRBV4-1
TGTGCCATCAGCACCGGGACAGACTTAGTTTCACCCCTCCACTTT	CAISTGTDLVSPLHF	TRBJ1-6	TRBD1	NA	TRBV10-3
TGTGCCAGCAGCTATGGACTAGCGGGGTTCGAACTGGTTACAGATACGCAGTATTTT	CASSYGLAGFELVTDTQYF	TRBJ2-3	TRBD2	NA	TRBV7-6
TGTGCCAGTAAACAAGGAGATCAGCCCCAGCATTTT	CASKQGDQPQHF	TRBJ1-5	NA	NA	TRBV19
TGTGCCAGCAGTTCGGACAGACTTTCACCCCTCCACTTT	CASSSDRLSPLHF	TRBJ1-6	NA	NA	TRBV12-3/TRBV12-4
TGTGCCAGCAGCTCCCCCCGTGAGCGGGGGGGTTTCCGAAGCTCCTACAATGAGCAGTTCTTC	CASSSPRERGGFRSSYNEQFF	TRBJ2-1	TRBD2	NA	TRBV9
TGCAGTGCTAGTCCCAGGCGGACTAGGCCCAATGAGCAGTTCTTC	CSASPRRTRPNEQFF	TRBJ2-1	TRBD2	NA	TRBV20-1
TGTGCCAGCAGCGCACAGGAGGCGGGCGCCAAAAACATTCAGTACTTC	CASSAQEAGAKNIQYF	TRBJ2-4	NA	NA	TRBV2
TGTGCCAGCAGCTTAGGGCTGGCAGGGAGTCGGTATGGCTACACCTTC	CASSLGLAGSRYGYTF	TRBJ1-2	NA	NA	TRBV7-6
TGTGCCAGCAGTGAAGGAGGGGGGGGCCGAAACTATGGCTACACCTTC	CASSEGGGGRNYGYTF	TRBJ1-2	NA	NA	TRBV6-1
TGTGCCAGCAGCTCAGGGGGCTCTGGGGCCAACGTCCTGACTTTC	CASSSGGSGANVLTF	TRBJ2-6	TRBD1	NA	TRBV7-2
TGTGCCAGCAGCCACGTGGGGCCTAGCGGGTTATCCTACGAGCAGTACTTC	CASSHVGPSGLSYEQYF	TRBJ2-7	TRBD2	NA	TRBV3-1/TRBV3-2
TGTGCCAGCAGCTCCGGGACAACTACCTACAATGAGCAGTTCTTC	CASSSGTTTYNEQFF	TRBJ2-1	NA	medium-sized	TRBV7-8
TGTGCCAGCAGCTTAGGCGGGAGGACGTATGCCTACAATGAGCAGTTCTTC	CASSLGGRTYAYNEQFF	TRBJ2-1	TRBD2	few	TRBV7-9
TGCGCCAGCAGCTTGCATCGGTCCACCGGGGAGCTGTTTTTT	CASSLHRSTGELFF	TRBJ2-2	NA	NA	TRBV5-1
TGTGCCAGCAGCACTATCTCTAGCGGGAGGACAAGTGAGCAGTTCTTC	CASSTISSGRTSEQFF	TRBJ2-1	TRBD2	NA	TRBV7-2
TGTGCCAGCAGTTTTTCTCAGGACAGGGTAAGAAACGAGCAGTACTTC	CASSFSQDRVRNEQYF	TRBJ2-7	TRBD1	NA	TRBV28
TGTGCCAGCAGTTTACGTCCGGGGGGGCGGGGGGATACGCAGTATTTT	CASSLRPGGRGDTQYF	TRBJ2-3	TRBD2	NA	TRBV27
TGCAGCGTTGTGGGGATCTTTGGGACAGGGGATGAGCAGTACTTC	CSVVGIFGTGDEQYF	TRBJ2-7	TRBD1	NA	TRBV29-1
TGCGCCAGCAGCCCTGGGCGGGACGGGAGGTCCTCTGGAAACACCATATATTTT	CASSPGRDGRSSGNTIYF	TRBJ1-3	NA	NA	TRBV4-3
TGTGCCAGCAGTTTCCCCTTTGCGGGGGTGTGGTCCAATGAGCAGTTCTTC	CASSFPFAGVWSNEQFF	TRBJ2-1	TRBD2	NA	TRBV28
TGTGCCAGCAGCCATCTTCTCCGAGGACCCTCTGGCAATGAGCAGTTCTTC	CASSHLLRGPSGNEQFF	TRBJ2-1	NA	NA	TRBV3-1/TRBV3-2
TGTGCCAGCTCACCAGGACCGGGGTTACGAAATTCACCCCTCCACTTT	CASSPGPGLRNSPLHF	TRBJ1-6	NA	NA	TRBV18
TGCGCCAGCAGCTTGGACCCGCAGGGGATGAACACTGAAGCTTTCTTT	CASSLDPQGMNTEAFF	TRBJ1-1	NA	NA	TRBV5-1